This T cell receptor beta chain comes out of a study of OX40 agonist ivuxolimab in advanced cancers. Regarding the study in general: Ivuxolimab, which targeted the costimulatory receptor OX40 (CD134), was an agonistic, fully human IgG2 monoclonal antibody. In the dose-escalation cohort, 82.7% of patients were male, and the mean age was 60 years with a range of roughly 23 to 79. Three dose-escalation patients achieved partial responses, one with hepatocellular carcinoma and two with cutaneous melanoma. Peripheral TCRbeta sequencing was intended to test whether TCR sequence diversity was altered and clonal T-cell expansion was caused by ivuxolimab. Among the approximately 54 dose-escalation patients, 19 had hepatocellular carcinoma, roughly 15 melanoma, 9 renal cell carcinoma and 9 head and neck cancer. Intravenous ivuxolimab was administered to patients every 2 weeks at six dose levels: 0.01, 0.1, 0.3, 1.5, 3 and 10 mg/kg. Prior anti-PD-1, anti-PD-L1 or anti-CTLA-4 therapy was permitted, and approximately 41% of dose-escalation patients had received checkpoint inhibitors. The paper reports the monotherapy dose-escalation portion (N of about 54 patients) of the phase I ivuxolimab trial.

The trial excluded patients who had a history of autoimmune disease or were on systemic immunosuppression. Peripheral blood for TCR sequencing was collected from all dose cohorts at baseline, on cycle 4 day 1, and on cycle 7 day 1. The samples were taken from a phase I, first-in-human, multicenter, open-label dose-escalation trial of ivuxolimab. Adults with locally advanced or metastatic head and neck squamous cell, hepatocellular, melanoma or renal cell carcinoma were enrolled in the trial. Before TCR sequencing, CD4+ and CD8+ T cells were separately sorted from peripheral blood. Results the study describes overall, beyond this receptor: Low levels of normalized T-cell clonal expansion were also shown by some nonresponding patients. At doses of 0.1 to 3.0 mg/kg, clonal expansion of both CD4+ and CD8+ T cells in blood was seen between baseline and week 6. After ivuxolimab, CD8+ T cells had more expanded clones than CD4+ T cells on average. In the 0.1-3.0 mg/kg groups, partial responders had among the lowest normalized peripheral clonal expansion, particularly in CD8+ T cells. The antigen specificity of the clonally expanded peripheral T cells was not determined.

Genomic DNA was extracted from sorted cells for sequencing of the TCRbeta CDR3 region. TCRbeta CDR3 regions were sequenced using the immunoSEQ Assay. TCRdb obtained this table from immuneACCESS and retained in-frame rearrangements with V and J assigned. These tables miss some clones; where compared with another copy, unresolved V genes account for less than half of the shortfall, and the remainder is unexplained. The sample data list about 61,000 clones, and 75% to 90% of these were observed just once. The ten largest account for about 18% of the sample. There are 16 amino acids in the CDR3, from cysteine to phenylalanine inclusive. The read is trimmed to its CDR3 DNA, 48 bases read in frame from base 1. CDR1 and CDR2 are read off the germline V gene (reference sequence) as SGHKS and YYEKEE. V is shortened by 3 bases, J by 2 bases, and the region joining them spans 18 bases. The table lists this clone with a count of one. The specificity of this receptor is unknown. No much larger clone is present one base from it, and per-base qualities are unavailable.

The chain uses TRBV5-5 and TRBJ2-7; too little of a D gene remains to name it. The TCR comes from an adult with an advanced solid tumor such as melanoma, head and neck, liver or kidney cancer. Here the sequenced sample was CD4+ or CD8+ T cells sorted from blood, taken in a trial of the OX40 agonist ivuxolimab. The sequenced DNA: TGTGCCAGCAGCTCGGCCCGAGGAGCCGTACCCTACGAGCAGTACTTC. This gives the protein CASSSARGAVPYEQYF. Reference TRBV5-5 and TRBJ2-7 proteins supply the regions before and after the CDR3; the full variable domain is: DAGVTQSPTHLIKTRGQQVTLRCSPISGHKSVSWYQQVLGQGPQFIFQYYEKEERGRGNFPDRFSARQFPNYSSELNVNALLLGDSALYLCASSSARGAVPYEQYFGPGTRLTVT.